This T cell receptor (beta chain) was documented in a study of identical twins' blood T cells (dated by TCRdb to the early 2010s). Study-wide context: Some 48 million Illumina reads were obtained across around twelve libraries, of which six were alpha-chain libraries and six were beta-chain libraries. TCR alpha and beta chain repertoires of three pairs of monozygous twins were compared using next-generation sequencing to assess genetic influence on repertoire formation. On the study overall, not on this receptor specifically: V gene usage, even among non-selected out-of-frame TCRbeta clonotypes, was reported to be markedly more similar within twin pairs than between unrelated donors. The study stated that the proposed role of the TCRalpha J segment in MHC recognition during thymic selection needs to be validated by independent studies. Among the most abundant TCRbeta clonotypes, more CDR3 sequences were shared by each donor with her twin than with unrelated donors. The count of CDR3 clonotypes shared by two donors depended mainly on the product of the two donors' cloneset sizes, and twins did not clearly depart from this trend. Because the twins were reared together, environmental influences could not be excluded as an explanation for twin similarity.

Library method: 5' RACE. Sequencing relied on an Illumina Genome Analyzer IIx. The RNA-based TCR cDNA libraries were made using a previously described protocol that was modified in several ways. Sample-specific barcodes were introduced on both ends of each TCR cDNA library during cDNA synthesis and amplification to prevent cross-contamination. The authors' pipeline ran thus. Between about 90,000 and nearly 500,000 clonotypes were identified per individual, with roughly 2 to 4 million CDR3-containing reads per library. After reads with improper barcode index combinations were thrown out, a cloneset for each library was built using the MiTCR software. During the assembly of CDR3 clonotypes by MiTCR, low-quality reads were filtered or rescued and PCR and sequencing errors were corrected. Artificial out-of-frame clonotypes were mapped to in-frame sequences, with one indel allowed in the CDR3, and then removed. To measure how similar V and J gene usage was between donors, Jensen-Shannon divergence was divided by mean entropy. TCRdb reprocessing: public reads trimmed at Q25 with fastp, clones called with MiXCR, in-frame beta chains kept. Rows are unified per CDR3 protein, each entry keeping the most common DNA and genes. TCRdb assigned the V and J calls; the authors' analysis was not used. The table for this sample lists 400,000 or so distinct CDR3 sequences; more than 25% of them were counted only once. About 6% of the sample is in the top ten clones.

A note on this clonotype: Which antigen it targets is not known. No base-level quality is on record; no much larger clone is a single base apart.

The donors were six healthy women who made up three monozygous twin pairs. All three twin pairs had been raised together and were thought likely to have encountered the same vaccines and infectious agents. RNA was isolated from peripheral blood mononuclear cells and used to prepare TCR cDNA libraries. V lost 3 bases and J lost 8 bases; the stretch between them is 19 bases long. The CDR3 spans 14 residues, from the cysteine through the phenylalanine. The retained sequence is limited to the CDR3, 42 bases, with the frame set at the first base. Reading the germline V gene (reference sequence) gives CDR1 DFQATT and CDR2 SNEGSKA.

The sequence was obtained from a woman aged 18-49 years in good health. The chain is made from TRBV20-1 and TRBJ1-1, and possibly TRBD1, on 6 matching bases. Material for sequencing was PBMCs. This receptor has the CDR3 CSASSTGRGAEAFF. Read as DNA, the sequence is TGCAGTGCTAGTTCTACCGGGAGGGGGGCGGAAGCTTTCTTT.